This TCR beta chain was identified during a study of tumour-infiltrating T cells in Burkitt lymphoma. Study background: Overall and progression-free survival were predicted by productive clonality.

The CDR3 loop spans 12 amino acids. V was pared by 10 bases and J by 8 bases, with 17 bases between. In germline, CDR1 is LNHDA, CDR2 SQIVND (reference sequence). Data came from immunoSEQ multiplex PCR; TCRdb stores just in-frame clones and leaves some out. Of roughly 9,100 clones listed, less than 65% are singletons. V and J are TRBV19 and TRBJ1-2; D unresolved. The sequence was obtained from a human donor with diffuse large B-cell lymphoma. Sequencing was done on a sample of tumor tissue. The CDR3 region is CATQVGLRGYTF. CDR3 bases: TGTGCCACCCAGGTTGGCTTGAGAGGCTACACCTTC.